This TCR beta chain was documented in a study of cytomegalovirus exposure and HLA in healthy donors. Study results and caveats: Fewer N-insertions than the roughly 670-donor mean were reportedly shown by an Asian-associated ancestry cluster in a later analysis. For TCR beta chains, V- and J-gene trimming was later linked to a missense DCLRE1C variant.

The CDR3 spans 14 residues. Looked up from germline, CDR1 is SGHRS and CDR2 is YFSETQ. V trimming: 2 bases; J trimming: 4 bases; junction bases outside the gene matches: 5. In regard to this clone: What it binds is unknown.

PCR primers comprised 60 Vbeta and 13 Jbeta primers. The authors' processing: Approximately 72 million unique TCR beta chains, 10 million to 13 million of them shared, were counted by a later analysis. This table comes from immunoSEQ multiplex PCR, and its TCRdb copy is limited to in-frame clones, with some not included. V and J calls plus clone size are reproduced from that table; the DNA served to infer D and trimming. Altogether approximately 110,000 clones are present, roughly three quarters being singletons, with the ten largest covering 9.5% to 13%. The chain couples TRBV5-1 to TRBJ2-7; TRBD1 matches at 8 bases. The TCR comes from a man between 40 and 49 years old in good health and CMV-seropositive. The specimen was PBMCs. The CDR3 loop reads CASSFSQGAYEQYV. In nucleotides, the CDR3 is TGCGCCAGCAGCTTTAGCCAGGGGGCATACGAGCAGTACGTC.